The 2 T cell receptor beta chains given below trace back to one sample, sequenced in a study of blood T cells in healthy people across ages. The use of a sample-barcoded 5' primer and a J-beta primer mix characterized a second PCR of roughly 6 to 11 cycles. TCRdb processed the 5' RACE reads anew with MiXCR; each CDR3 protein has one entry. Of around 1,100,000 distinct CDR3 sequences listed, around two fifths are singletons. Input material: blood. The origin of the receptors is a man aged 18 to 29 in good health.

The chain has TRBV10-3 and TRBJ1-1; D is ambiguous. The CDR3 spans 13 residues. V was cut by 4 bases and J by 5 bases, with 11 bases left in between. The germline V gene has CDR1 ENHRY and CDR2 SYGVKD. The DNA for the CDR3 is TGTGCCATCAGTGCTCAGATAAGTACTGAAGCTTTCTTT. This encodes CAISAQISTEAFF.

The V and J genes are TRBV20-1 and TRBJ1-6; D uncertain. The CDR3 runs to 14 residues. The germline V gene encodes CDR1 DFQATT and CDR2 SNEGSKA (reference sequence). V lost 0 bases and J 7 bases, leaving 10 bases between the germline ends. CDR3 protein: CSARDMVVNSPLHF. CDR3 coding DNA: TGCAGTGCTAGAGATATGGTGGTGAATTCACCCCTCCACTTT.